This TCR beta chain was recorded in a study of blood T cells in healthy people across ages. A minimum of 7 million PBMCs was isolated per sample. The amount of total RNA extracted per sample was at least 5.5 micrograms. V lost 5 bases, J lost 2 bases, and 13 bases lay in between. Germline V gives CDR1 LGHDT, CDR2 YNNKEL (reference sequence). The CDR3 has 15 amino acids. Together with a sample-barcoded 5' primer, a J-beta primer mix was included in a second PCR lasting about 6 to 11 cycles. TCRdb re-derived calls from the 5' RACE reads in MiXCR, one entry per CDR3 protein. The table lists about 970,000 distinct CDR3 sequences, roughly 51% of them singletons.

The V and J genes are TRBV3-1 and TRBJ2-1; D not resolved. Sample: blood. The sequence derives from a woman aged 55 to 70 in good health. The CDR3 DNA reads TGTGCCAGCAGCTCAGGTCCAGGTCCCTACAATGAGCAGTTCTTC. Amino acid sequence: CASSSGPGPYNEQFF.